Reported below is one T cell receptor beta chain. The sample is drawn from a study of cytomegalovirus exposure and HLA in healthy donors. V shed 4 bases and J 6 bases; nucleotides not matched to a gene: 6. CDR3 size: 15 residues. CDR1 and CDR2 (germline): SGHNT, YYREEE (reference sequence). The PCR was carried out with 60 Vbeta primers and 13 Jbeta primers. Data came from immunoSEQ multiplex PCR; TCRdb stores just in-frame clones and leaves some out. The data contain around 200,000 clones, about four fifths of them singletons. The receptor comes from a woman in her 50s in good health and CMV-seronegative. Sequenced material: PBMCs. This chain uses TRBV5-4 with TRBJ2-5; 13 bases are shared with TRBD2. CDR3 coding DNA: TGTGCCAGCAGCCCCCGGACTAGCGGGAGCAAGACCCAGTACTTC. It encodes CASSPRTSGSKTQYF.